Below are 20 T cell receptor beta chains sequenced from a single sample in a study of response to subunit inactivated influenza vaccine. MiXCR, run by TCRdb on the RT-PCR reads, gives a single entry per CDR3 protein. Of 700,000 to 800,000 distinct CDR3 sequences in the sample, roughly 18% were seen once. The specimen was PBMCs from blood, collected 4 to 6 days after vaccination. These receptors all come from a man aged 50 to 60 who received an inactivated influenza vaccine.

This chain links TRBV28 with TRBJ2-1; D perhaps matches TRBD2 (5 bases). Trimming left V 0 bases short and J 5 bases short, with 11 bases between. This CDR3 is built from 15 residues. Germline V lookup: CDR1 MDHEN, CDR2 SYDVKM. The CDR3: CASSLWSSGHNEQFF. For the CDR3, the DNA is TGTGCCAGCAGTTTATGGTCGAGCGGACACAATGAGCAGTTCTTC.

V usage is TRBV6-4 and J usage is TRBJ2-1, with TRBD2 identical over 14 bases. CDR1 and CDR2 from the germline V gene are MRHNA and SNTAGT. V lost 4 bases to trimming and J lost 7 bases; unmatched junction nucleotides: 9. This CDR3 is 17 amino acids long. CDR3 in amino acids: CASSVSRLAGGLNEQFF. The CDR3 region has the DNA TGTGCCAGCAGTGTATCGAGACTAGCGGGGGGGCTGAATGAGCAGTTCTTC.

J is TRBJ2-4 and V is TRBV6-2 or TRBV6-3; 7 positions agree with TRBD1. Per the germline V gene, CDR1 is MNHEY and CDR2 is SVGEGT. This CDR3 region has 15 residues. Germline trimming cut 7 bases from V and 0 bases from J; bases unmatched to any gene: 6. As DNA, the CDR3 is TGTGCCAGCACCCCGACAGGGATAGCCAAAAACATTCAGTACTTC. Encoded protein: CASTPTGIAKNIQYF.

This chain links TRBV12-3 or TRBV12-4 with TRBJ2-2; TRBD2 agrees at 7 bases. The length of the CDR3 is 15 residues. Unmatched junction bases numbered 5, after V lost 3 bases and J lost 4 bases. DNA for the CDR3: TGTGCCAGCAGTTTCCGGCGGGGGATCACCGGGGAGCTGTTTTTT. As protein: CASSFRRGITGELFF.

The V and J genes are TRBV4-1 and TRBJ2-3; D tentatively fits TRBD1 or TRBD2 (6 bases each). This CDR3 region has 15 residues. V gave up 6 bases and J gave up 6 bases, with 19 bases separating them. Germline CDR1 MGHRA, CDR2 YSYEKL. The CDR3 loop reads CASSLTGAPGDTQYF. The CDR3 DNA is TGCGCCAGCAGTTTGACGGGGGCACCAGGGGATACGCAGTATTTT.

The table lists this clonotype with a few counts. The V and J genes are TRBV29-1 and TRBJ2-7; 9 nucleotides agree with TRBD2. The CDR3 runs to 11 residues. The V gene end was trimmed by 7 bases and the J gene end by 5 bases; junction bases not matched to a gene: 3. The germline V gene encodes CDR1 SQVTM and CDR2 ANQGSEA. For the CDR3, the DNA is TGCAGCGCGGGACTAGCCAACGAGCAGTACTTC. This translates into CSAGLANEQYF.

The CDR3 here is CASSPRDREETQYF. CDR3 nucleotide sequence: TGTGCCAGCAGTCCGAGGGACAGGGAAGAGACCCAGTACTTC. The chain is built from TRBV12-3 or TRBV12-4 and TRBJ2-5; 9 bases align to TRBD1. This CDR3 comprises 14 residues. V lost 5 bases, J lost 3 bases, and 4 bases stayed unmatched.

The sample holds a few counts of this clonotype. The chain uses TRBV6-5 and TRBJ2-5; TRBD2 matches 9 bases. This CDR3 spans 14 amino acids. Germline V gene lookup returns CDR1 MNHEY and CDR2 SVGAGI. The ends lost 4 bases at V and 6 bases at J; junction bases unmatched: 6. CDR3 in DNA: TGTGCCAGCAGTTCCAGCGGGGGGCCCCAGACCCAGTACTTC. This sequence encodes CASSSSGGPQTQYF.

The CDR3 reads CASSSPGHFSEQYF. In nucleotides, the CDR3 is TGTGCCAGCAGCTCTCCGGGACACTTTTCTGAGCAGTACTTC. This chain joins TRBV7-2 and TRBJ2-7, with a weak D call TRBD1 (6 bases). Germline loops: CDR1 SGHTA, CDR2 FQGNSA. The CDR3 is made up of 14 amino acids. Trimming left V 4 bases short and J 7 bases short, with 17 bases between.

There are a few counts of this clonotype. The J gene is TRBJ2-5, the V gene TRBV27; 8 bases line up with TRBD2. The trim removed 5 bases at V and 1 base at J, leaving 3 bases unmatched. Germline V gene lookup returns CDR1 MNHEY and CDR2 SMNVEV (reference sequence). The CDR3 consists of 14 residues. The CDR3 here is CASSQLAVQETQYF. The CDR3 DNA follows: TGTGCCAGCAGTCAACTAGCGGTCCAAGAGACCCAGTACTTC.

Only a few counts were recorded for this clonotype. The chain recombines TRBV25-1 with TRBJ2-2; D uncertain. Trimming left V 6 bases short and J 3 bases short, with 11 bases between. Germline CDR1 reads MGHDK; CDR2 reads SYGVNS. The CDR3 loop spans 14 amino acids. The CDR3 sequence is CASRVFADTGELFF. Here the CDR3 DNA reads TGTGCCAGCAGAGTCTTCGCGGACACCGGGGAGCTGTTTTTT.

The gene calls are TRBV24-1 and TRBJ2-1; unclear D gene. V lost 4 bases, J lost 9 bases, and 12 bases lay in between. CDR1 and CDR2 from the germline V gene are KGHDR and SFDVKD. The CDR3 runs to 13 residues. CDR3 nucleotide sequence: TGTGCCACCAGTGACCCGGTTTTAATTGAGCAGTTCTTC. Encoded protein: CATSDPVLIEQFF.

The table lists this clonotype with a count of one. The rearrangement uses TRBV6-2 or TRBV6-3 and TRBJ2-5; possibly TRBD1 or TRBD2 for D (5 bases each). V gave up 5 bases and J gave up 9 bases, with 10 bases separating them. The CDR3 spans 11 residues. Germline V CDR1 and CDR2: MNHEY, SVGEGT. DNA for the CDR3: TGTGCCAGCAGTACCCGGGACCCCCAGTACTTC. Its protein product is CASSTRDPQYF.

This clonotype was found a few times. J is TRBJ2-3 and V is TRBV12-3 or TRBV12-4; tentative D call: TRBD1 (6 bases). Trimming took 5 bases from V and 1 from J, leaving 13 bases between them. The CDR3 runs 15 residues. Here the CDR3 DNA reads TGTGCCAGCAGTGCGTCGACAGGCCGCACAGATACGCAGTATTTT. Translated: CASSASTGRTDTQYF.

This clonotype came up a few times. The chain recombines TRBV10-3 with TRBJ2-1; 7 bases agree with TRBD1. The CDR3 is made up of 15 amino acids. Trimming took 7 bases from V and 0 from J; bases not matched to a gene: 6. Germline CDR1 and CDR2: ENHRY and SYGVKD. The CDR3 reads CAINGQASSYNEQFF. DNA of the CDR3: TGTGCCATCAACGGACAGGCCAGCTCCTACAATGAGCAGTTCTTC.

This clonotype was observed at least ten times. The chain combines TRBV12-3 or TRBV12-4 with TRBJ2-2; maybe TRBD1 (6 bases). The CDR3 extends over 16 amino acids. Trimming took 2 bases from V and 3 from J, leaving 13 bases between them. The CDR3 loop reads CASSLNAGADTGELFF. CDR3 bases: TGTGCCAGCAGTTTAAATGCAGGGGCAGACACCGGGGAGCTGTTTTTT.

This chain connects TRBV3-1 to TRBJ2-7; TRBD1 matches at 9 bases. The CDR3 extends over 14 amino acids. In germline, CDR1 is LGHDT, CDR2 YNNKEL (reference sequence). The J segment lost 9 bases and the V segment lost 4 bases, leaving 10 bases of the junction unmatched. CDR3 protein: CASSPADRGQRQYF. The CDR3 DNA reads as TGTGCCAGCAGCCCAGCGGACAGGGGTCAGAGGCAGTACTTC.

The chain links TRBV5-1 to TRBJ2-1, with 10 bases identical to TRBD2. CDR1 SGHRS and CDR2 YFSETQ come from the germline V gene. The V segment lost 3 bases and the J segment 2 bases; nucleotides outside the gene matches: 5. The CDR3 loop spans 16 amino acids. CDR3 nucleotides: TGCGCCAGCAGCTACAGCGGGGGGGCGGCCTACAATGAGCAGTTCTTC. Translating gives CASSYSGGAAYNEQFF.

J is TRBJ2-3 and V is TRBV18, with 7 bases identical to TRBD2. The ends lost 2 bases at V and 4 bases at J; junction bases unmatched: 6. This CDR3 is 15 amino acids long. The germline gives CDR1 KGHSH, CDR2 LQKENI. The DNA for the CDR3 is TGTGCCAGCTCACCAGGAGCGGGATGGCCAGATACGCAGTATTTT. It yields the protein CASSPGAGWPDTQYF. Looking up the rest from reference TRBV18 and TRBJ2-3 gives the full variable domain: NAGVMQNPRHLVRRRGQEARLRCSPMKGHSHVYWYRQLPEEGLKFMVYLQKENIIDESGMPKERFSAEFPKEGPSILRIQQVVRGDSAAYFCASSPGAGWPDTQYFGPGTRLTVL.

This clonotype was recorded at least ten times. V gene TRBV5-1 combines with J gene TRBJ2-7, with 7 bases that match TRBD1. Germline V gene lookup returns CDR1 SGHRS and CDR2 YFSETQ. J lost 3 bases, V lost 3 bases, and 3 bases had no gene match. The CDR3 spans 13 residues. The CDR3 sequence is CASSYWTGYEQYF. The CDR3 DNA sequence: TGCGCCAGCAGCTACTGGACAGGCTACGAGCAGTACTTC.